These 29 T cell receptor beta chains were sequenced from one sample in a study of blood T cells in healthy people across ages (dated by TCRdb to 2015 to 2017). The protocol used for the library was 5' RACE. TCRdb lists the instrument as Illumina HiSeq 2500. A second roughly 6 to 12 cycle PCR used a sample-barcoded 5' primer and a J-beta primer mix. TCRdb cleaned the public reads at Q25 with fastp, built clones with MiXCR and kept in-frame beta chains. Entries are consolidated by CDR3 protein sequence, retaining the most common genes and DNA. The sample contains 450,000 to 600,000 distinct CDR3 sequences, about 28% of them found a single time. The ten largest account for about 3.3% of the sample. The sample was also linked to a second study, of T cells of mothers and their children.

Sequencing was carried out using blood. The source of these receptors is a boy between 2 and 10 years old in good health.

This chain uses TRBV20-1 with TRBJ1-1; a weak D match, TRBD1 (5 bases). The CDR3 is 13 residues long. Trimming left V 3 bases short and J 1 base short, with 9 bases between. The germline CDR1 and CDR2 sequences are DFQATT and SNEGSKA (reference sequence). As DNA, the CDR3 is TGCAGTGCTAGTGACGGGACGAACACTGAAGCTTTCTTT. It is translated as CSASDGTNTEAFF.

The chain recombines TRBV6-5 with TRBJ2-5; D is possibly TRBD2 (6 bases). The J call could be wrong; TRBJ2-7 is a better fit for the DNA end. The CDR3 has 15 residues. Germline CDR1 MNHEY, CDR2 SVGAGI. CDR3 sequence (DNA): TGTGCCAGCAGTTACGCCGGGACTCCGGCCTACGAGCAGTACTTC. Its protein product is CASSYAGTPAYEQYF.

This chain joins TRBV5-5 and TRBJ2-1, with TRBD1 as a possible D gene (6 bases). V was clipped by 0 bases and J by 8 bases, with 9 bases between them. CDR3 length: 13 residues. Germline CDR1 and CDR2: SGHKS and YYEKEE (reference sequence). CDR3 DNA sequence: TGTGCCAGCAGCTTGGGAAAGGGGGATGAGCAGTTCTTC. Amino acid sequence: CASSLGKGDEQFF.

Only a few counts were recorded for this clonotype. The genes are TRBV12-3 or TRBV12-4 and TRBJ2-1; either TRBD1 or TRBD2 may supply D (5 bases each). Matching the DNA end better, TRBJ2-7 makes the J call doubtful. This CDR3 spans 13 amino acids. CDR3 loop: CASSFTGPYEQYF. The CDR3 DNA reads TGTGCCAGCAGTTTTACGGGGCCCTACGAGCAGTACTTC.

V gene TRBV6-6 combines with J gene TRBJ2-5; D unclear. V lost 5 bases, J lost 0 bases, and 10 bases lay in between. Germline V lookup: CDR1 MNHNY, CDR2 SVGAGI (reference sequence). This CDR3 comprises 14 residues. The CDR3 DNA sequence: TGTGCCAGCAGTGGGTCCAAGAACCAAGAGACCCAGTACTTC. Its protein is CASSGSKNQETQYF.

V usage is TRBV29-1 and J usage is TRBJ2-5; D could derive from TRBD1 or TRBD2 (5 bases each). The assigned J gene may be wrong: the sequence end matches TRBJ2-1 better. This CDR3 contains 12 residues. Germline assignment: CDR1 SQVTM and CDR2 ANQGSEA. CDR3 nucleotides: TGCAGCTCTCGGTGGGGGTATAGTGAGCAGTTCTTC. It is translated as CSSRWGYSEQFF.

This clonotype has ten or more counts. This sequence joins TRBV12-3 or TRBV12-4 and TRBJ2-4, with 7 bases that match TRBD1. Losses at the gene ends were 6 bases for V and 8 bases for J; bases not matched to a gene: 7. The CDR3 has 13 residues. This chain's CDR3 is CASRAGTADIQYF. CDR3 nucleotide sequence: TGTGCCAGCAGGGCCGGGACAGCGGACATTCAGTACTTC.

CDR3 in DNA: TGTGCCGGATTGCACCCGGGACTAGCGGACCACAATGAGCAGTTCTTC. It specifies CAGLHPGLADHNEQFF. The gene calls are TRBV3-1 and TRBJ2-1, with 11 bases aligning to TRBD2. This CDR3 is 16 amino acids long. In germline, CDR1 is LGHDT, CDR2 YNNKEL (reference sequence). With V trimmed by 11 bases and J by 5 bases, 14 bases remained unmatched.

This clonotype has at least ten counts. This chain connects TRBV4-3 to TRBJ2-5; D may correspond to TRBD1 or TRBD2 (5 bases each). The CDR3 loop spans 15 amino acids. V gave up 4 bases and J gave up 2 bases, with 14 bases separating them. Germline values: CDR1 LGHNA, CDR2 YSLEER. The DNA for the CDR3 is TGCGCCAGCAGCCCCGAATCGGGGCAGCAAGAGACCCAGTACTTC. Translated: CASSPESGQQETQYF.

The chain uses TRBV5-1 and TRBJ1-2, with 9 bases matching TRBD1. V was pared by 4 bases and J by 4 bases, with 8 bases of the junction left unmatched. This CDR3 spans 15 amino acids. Germline V gives CDR1 SGHRS, CDR2 YFSETQ. The CDR3 region is CASSVRDRDPYGYTF. Here the CDR3 DNA reads TGCGCCAGCAGCGTCCGGGACAGGGACCCCTATGGCTACACCTTC.

This chain joins TRBV18 and TRBJ2-5, with TRBD2 matching over 11 bases. Germline V gives CDR1 KGHSH, CDR2 LQKENI. The V segment lost 1 base and the J segment 5 bases; nucleotides outside the gene matches: 15. The CDR3 is made up of 19 amino acids. CDR3 loop: CASSPRGRGTSGRSETQYF. CDR3 bases: TGTGCCAGCTCACCACGGGGGAGAGGGACTAGCGGCCGGTCGGAGACCCAGTACTTC.

This clonotype has only a few counts. The chain recombines TRBV7-3 with TRBJ1-6; D is uncertain. Trimming took 4 bases from V and 7 from J, leaving 5 bases between them. CDR1 is SGHTA and CDR2 is FQGTGA in the germline V gene. The CDR3 totals 12 residues. CDR3 loop: CASSSENSPLHF. In DNA form, the CDR3 reads TGTGCCAGCAGCTCTGAAAATTCACCCCTCCACTTT.

The chain links TRBV14 to TRBJ2-7, with D perhaps assigned TRBD1 or TRBD2 (5 bases each). Germline V CDR1 and CDR2: SGHDN, FVKESK. V was shortened by 6 bases and J by 2 bases, with 14 bases between the two germline ends. The CDR3 covers 14 residues. CDR3 DNA: TGTGCCAGCAGGCGCCGGGACGCCCCCTACGAGCAGTACTTC. This encodes CASRRRDAPYEQYF.

The CDR3 bases are TGTGCCAGTAGTACTTTTGGAATGGATTGGGCTTTCTTT. This codes for CASSTFGMDWAFF. The rearrangement links TRBV19 to TRBJ1-1, with D uncertain. Germline V lookup: CDR1 LNHDA, CDR2 SQIVND (reference sequence). Trimming removed 4 bases from V and 11 bases from J, with 17 bases in between. The CDR3 extends over 13 amino acids.

This clonotype was counted only a few times. The V gene is TRBV29-1, the J gene TRBJ2-3, with D possibly matching TRBD2 (5 bases). Germline CDR1 is SQVTM and CDR2 is ANQGSEA. This CDR3 contains 12 residues. With 6 bases removed from V and 0 bases from J, the gap between germline ends came to 7 bases. The CDR3 DNA is TGCAGCGTCCAGCGGAGCACAGATACGCAGTATTTT. It specifies CSVQRSTDTQYF.

The chain employs TRBV20-1 and TRBJ2-5; D could derive from TRBD1 or TRBD2 (5 bases each). The end of the DNA fits TRBJ2-1 better, so the J call may be wrong. The CDR3 has 15 residues. Looked up from germline, CDR1 is DFQATT and CDR2 is SNEGSKA (reference sequence). CDR3 DNA: TGCAGTGCTCTTTCTAACCGGGACCTCCGGAATGAGCAGTTCTTC. As protein: CSALSNRDLRNEQFF.

In its sample, this clonotype was seen a few times. The chain has TRBV5-5 and TRBJ2-1; D assignment may be TRBD1 or TRBD2 (5 bases each). Germline V gene sequence: CDR1 SGHKS, CDR2 YYEKEE (reference sequence). CDR3 length equals 17 residues. V gave up 0 bases and J gave up 7 bases, with 20 bases separating them. CDR3 region: CASSLEVPGPLGNEQFF. DNA of the CDR3: TGTGCCAGCAGCTTGGAAGTACCGGGACCCTTGGGGAATGAGCAGTTCTTC.

The genes are TRBV29-1 and TRBJ2-3; D call uncertain. Trimming stripped 4 bases from V and 7 bases from J, with 15 bases between. CDR3 length equals 13 residues. Germline V lookup: CDR1 SQVTM, CDR2 ANQGSEA. CDR3 sequence (DNA): TGCAGCGTTGCTGGGAAACACACTTATACGCAGTATTTT. It is translated as CSVAGKHTYTQYF.

Of note for this clonotype: One junction end disagrees with the germline gene, perhaps due to a read error. The chain employs TRBV6-4 and TRBJ2-1; D is possibly TRBD1 (6 bases). In germline, CDR1 is MRHNA, CDR2 SNTAGT. This CDR3 has 14 residues. The CDR3 protein is CASSDGTSYNEQSF. CDR3 nucleotide sequence: TGTGCCAGCAGTGACGGGACATCCTACAATGAGCAGTCCTTC.

The CDR3 loop is CASSQLSPQDGVTQYF. The CDR3 region has the DNA TGCGCCAGCAGCCAACTTAGCCCCCAAGATGGGGTTACGCAGTATTTT. The chain joins TRBV5-1 to TRBJ2-3, with D unclear. The CDR3 sequence is 16 residues long. The ends were cut back, 4 bases at V and 8 bases at J, with 23 bases in the middle. Germline CDR1 and CDR2: SGHRS and YFSETQ.

This chain uses TRBV7-2 with TRBJ2-5; 14 positions agree with TRBD2. The J call may be wrong; the DNA end is better matched by TRBJ2-1. This CDR3 is 15 amino acids long. Germline values: CDR1 SGHTA, CDR2 FQGNSA. The CDR3 here is CASRPPGLAGDEQFF. The CDR3 DNA follows: TGTGCCAGCAGGCCACCGGGACTAGCGGGAGATGAGCAGTTCTTC.

This sequence joins TRBV29-1 and TRBJ2-1, with D perhaps matching TRBD2 (5 bases). The J call may not be correct, given that the DNA end is closer to TRBJ2-5. The CDR3 covers 12 residues. Germline lookup yields CDR1 SQVTM and CDR2 ANQGSEA. The CDR3 DNA follows: TGCAGCGTTGCCTCTAGCAAGGAGACCCAGTACTTC. Translation gives CSVASSKETQYF.

The genes are TRBV7-2 and TRBJ1-2; possible D gene TRBD1, 5 bases. V was trimmed by 3 bases and J by 7 bases, leaving 12 bases between them. The CDR3 extends over 13 amino acids. Per the germline V gene, CDR1 is SGHTA and CDR2 is FQGNSA. CDR3 coding DNA: TGTGCCAGCAGCTTCCAACAGGCGGGTGGCTACACCTTC. Translation gives CASSFQQAGGYTF.

The chain employs TRBV10-3 and TRBJ2-2; D might be TRBD1 (6 bases). The V gene's germline CDR1 is ENHRY and CDR2 SYGVKD. Trimming removed 11 bases at V and 6 bases at J, with 13 bases between. The CDR3 runs 12 residues. The CDR3 nucleotides read TGTGCCGCGAATAAGGGGGCCGGGGAGCTGTTTTTT. Translation: CAANKGAGELFF.

This clonotype occurred a few times. CDR3 nucleotide sequence: TGCAGTGCGGCTCTGGATGAGCAGTTCTTC. Its protein is CSAALDEQFF. The J gene is TRBJ2-1, the V gene TRBV20-1; D gene uncertain. Germline loops: CDR1 DFQATT, CDR2 SNEGSKA (reference sequence). This CDR3 is 10 amino acids long. Deletions cut 6 bases from V and 8 bases from J, with 8 bases between.

The chain couples TRBV7-8 to TRBJ1-5, with 8 bases lining up with TRBD1. The CDR3 contains 16 residues. The V and J ends lost 1 base and 11 bases, in that order; junction bases with no gene match: 13. Germline assignment: CDR1 SGHVS and CDR2 FQNEAQ. The CDR3 DNA follows: TGTGCCAGCAGCTTAGAACGGACAGGGCCCCCGGGAGCCCAGCATTTT. Translation: CASSLERTGPPGAQHF.

V usage is TRBV20-1 and J usage is TRBJ2-5, with 15 bases that match TRBD2. From germline, CDR1 is DFQATT and CDR2 SNEGSKA (reference sequence). With 6 bases clipped from V and 7 bases from J, the junction kept 6 bases outside the gene matches. The CDR3 covers 14 residues. The CDR3 sequence is CSADGTSGGRTQYF. The CDR3 nucleotides read TGCAGTGCGGACGGGACTAGCGGGGGGAGGACCCAGTACTTC.

The chain recombines TRBV6-5 with TRBJ2-1, with TRBD2 as a possible D gene (5 bases). With the DNA end fitting TRBJ2-7 better, the J assignment may be wrong. The CDR3 extends over 15 amino acids. Germline lookup yields CDR1 MNHEY and CDR2 SVGAGI. This chain's CDR3 is CASSTMDGLGDEQYF. The CDR3 DNA reads TGTGCCAGCAGTACCATGGACGGACTTGGGGACGAGCAGTACTTC.

The V and J genes are TRBV5-1 and TRBJ2-5, with D possibly matching TRBD2 (5 bases). The V gene lost 1 base and the J gene lost 5 bases, with 18 bases spanning the gap. Looked up from germline, CDR1 is SGHRS and CDR2 is YFSETQ. CDR3 length: 16 amino acids. CDR3 coding DNA: TGCGCCAGCAGCTTGAGCCCGGACTCCTCTGACGAGACCCAGTACTTC. It translates to CASSLSPDSSDETQYF.